This T cell receptor beta chain was captured by sequencing in a study of blood T cell repertoires in COVID-19. About the study: The United States, Italy and Spain supplied acute and convalescent COVID-19 samples.

Sequencing was performed with immunoSEQ multiplex PCR; in TCRdb, only in-frame clones are kept and a portion is missing. The sample includes about 200,000 clones, around 80% seen only once; the top ten take around 6.9%. V was pared by 1 base and J by 6 bases, with 12 bases between. CDR1 MNHNS and CDR2 SASEGT come from the germline V gene. The CDR3 is 15 amino acids. The TCR sequence derives from a man aged 60 to 75 with acute or convalescent COVID-19. This chain uses TRBV6-1 with TRBJ1-4; no clear D. Sequencing input: peripheral blood. DNA of the CDR3: TGTGCCAGCAGTGAAGTGCGGGGTATAGATGAAAAACTGTTTTTT. The encoded protein is CASSEVRGIDEKLFF.